This T cell receptor beta chain is from a study of T cell repertoires in cytomegalovirus infection (dated by TCRdb to the late 2010s). Some background on the complete study: Peptide stimulations targeted recently identified HLA-C-restricted CMV epitopes, whose presentation resists viral immunomodulation, together with well-studied HLA-B-restricted epitopes. Because public TCR beta signatures pointed to carriage of CMV infection together with the matching HLA type, the HLA type of each donor mattered for the analysis. What the authors observed across the whole study: Carriers of CMV infection plus the relevant HLA type were discriminated by the cumulative frequency of public TCR beta family members in the study cohort and in an independent 352-donor cohort. In the ex vivo response, HLA-C-restricted CMV-specific TCR beta clonotypes were dominant, and in two of eight donors the single most frequent clonotype came from this HLA-C-restricted group.

Interpreted using the paper, the treatment or condition label stands for: in vitro stimulation with specific CMV peptide epitopes to enrich CMV-specific T cells. This clonotype was detected once. Its antigen is still unknown. No much larger clone is present one base from it, and per-base qualities are unavailable. Evidence from one read is weak. V is shortened by 9 bases, J by 4 bases, and the region joining them spans 22 bases. The CDR3 holds 16 amino acids from the cysteine to the phenylalanine. CDR3 DNA is the only sequence kept; it has 48 bases, read in frame from the first base. This sample was sequenced with an Illumina HiSeq 1500. The public reads were quality trimmed at Q25 with fastp and then assembled into clones with MiXCR by TCRdb, keeping productive beta chains. Duplicate CDR3 protein sequences are folded into a single record with the most common DNA and genes. This sample holds about 740,000 distinct CDR3 sequences; roughly 30% were observed only once. Together, the top ten hold approximately 18% of the sample.

The clonotype comes from a human donor in good health (CMV status not recorded). Some clones in this sample may be carry-over from other donors' samples. This specimen consisted of cultured PBMCs, obtained from culture after CMV antigen stimulation. The V and J segments used are TRBV23-1 and TRBJ1-5; TRBD1 could be the D gene, as 5 bases match. TRBV23-1 is reported as an ORF; its role is uncertain. The nucleotide sequence is TGCGCCAGGGGGGGACGGACAATCGATCTGAATCAGCCCCAGCATTTT. It translates as CARGGRTIDLNQPQHF.